These 29 T cell receptor beta chains came from one sample sequenced in a study of T cells in Graves' hyperthyroidism and ophthalmopathy. The CDR3 regions of TCR beta were amplified from RNA transcripts. The TCR CDR3 was amplified in a first-round RT-PCR using the HTBI primer set. One entry per CDR3 protein, called by TCRdb with MiXCR from the multiplex PCR reads. The data show 360,000 or so distinct CDR3 sequences, around 15% seen once. Sequenced input: blood. The source of these receptors is a woman aged 60-75 years with Graves' ophthalmopathy.

The gene calls are TRBV6-1 and TRBJ2-4; maybe TRBD2 (6 bases). CDR3 size: 12 residues. Germline assignment: CDR1 MNHNS and CDR2 SASEGT. V lost 7 bases and J lost 9, with 13 bases in between. CDR3 bases: TGTGCCAGCACGGGGGACGGAAGCATTCAGTACTTC. Translation gives CASTGDGSIQYF.

The V call is TRBV28, the J call TRBJ1-2; 9 bases map to TRBD1. The germline CDR1 and CDR2 sequences are MDHEN and SYDVKM. CDR3 length: 13 residues. The V segment lost 6 bases and the J segment 3 bases; nucleotides outside the gene matches: 2. For the CDR3, the DNA is TGTGCCAGCAGACGACAGGGGGACTATGGCTACACCTTC. It encodes CASRRQGDYGYTF.

This clonotype was seen ten or more times. CDR3 sequence (DNA): TGTGCCACCAGTGATTTTTTCGGGGCTGAAGCTTTCTTT. Amino acids: CATSDFFGAEAFF. This chain joins TRBV24-1 and TRBJ1-1; D not certain. Between the trimmed V and J ends, which lost 1 base and 6 bases, there was a span of 8 bases. Per germline, CDR1 KGHDR and CDR2 SFDVKD. The CDR3 has 13 amino acids.

This clonotype was found a few times. The rearrangement uses TRBV27 and TRBJ1-6, with D possibly matching TRBD1 (6 bases). CDR1 is MNHEY and CDR2 is SMNVEV in the germline V gene (reference sequence). The CDR3 runs 15 residues. V shed 6 bases and J shed 7 bases, with 16 bases lying between them. CDR3 bases: TGTGCCAGCAGAATCGACTTAACAGGGAATTCACCCCTCCACTTT. Translated: CASRIDLTGNSPLHF.

This clonotype was counted at least ten times. The chain has TRBV12-3 or TRBV12-4 and TRBJ2-7, with D perhaps TRBD2 (6 bases). The germline V and J ends were trimmed by 5 bases and 6 bases, with 14 bases remaining between them. The CDR3 has 13 residues. The CDR3 is CASSLHGGVEQYF. The CDR3 DNA reads as TGTGCCAGCAGTCTACATGGAGGGGTCGAGCAGTACTTC.

There are many counts of this clonotype. The rearrangement joins TRBV29-1 to TRBJ2-7; possibly TRBD1 for D (6 bases). The V end was cut by 0 bases, the J end by 4 bases, with 10 bases between. The CDR3 contains 13 residues. Per germline, CDR1 SQVTM and CDR2 ANQGSEA. The CDR3 DNA is TGCAGCGTTGAAGAGGGGGCTCAGTACGAGCAGTACTTC. Protein sequence: CSVEEGAQYEQYF.

In regard to this clonotype: A much bigger clone sits one base away, suggesting this may be a read error. V gene TRBV2 combines with J gene TRBJ2-7, with D perhaps TRBD1 (6 bases). CDR1 and CDR2 (germline): SNHLY, FYNNEI. V lost 11 bases, J lost 3 bases, and 17 bases lay in between. This CDR3 has 13 amino acids. Written as DNA, the CDR3 is TGTGCCGGCAATCCAGGGGTTTACTACGAGCAGTACTTC. Residues: CAGNPGVYYEQYF.

This clonotype was found many times. The rearrangement joins TRBV3-1 to TRBJ1-5; D ambiguous. Germline CDR1 is LGHDT and CDR2 is YNNKEL (reference sequence). CDR3 length: 15 amino acids. Trimming stripped 3 bases from V and 7 bases from J, with 16 bases between. The CDR3 region has the DNA TGTGCCAGCAGCCAGGGTCGGGCTGGCGACCAGCCCCAGCATTTT. Translation: CASSQGRAGDQPQHF.

The gene calls are TRBV6-4 and TRBJ2-7; 7 nucleotides line up with TRBD1. The CDR3 length is 16 residues. Unmatched junction bases numbered 10, after V lost 5 bases and J lost 0 bases. CDR1 is MRHNA and CDR2 is SNTAGT in the germline V gene. CDR3: CASSLLGGPSSYEQYF. The CDR3 DNA reads TGTGCCAGCAGTCTCTTAGGGGGCCCCAGCTCCTACGAGCAGTACTTC.

This clonotype appeared many times. V usage is TRBV10-3 and J usage is TRBJ2-2; D is perhaps TRBD1 or TRBD2 (5 bases each). There are 14 residues in the CDR3. Germline V gene sequence: CDR1 ENHRY, CDR2 SYGVKD. Deletions cut 11 bases from V and 5 bases from J, with 18 bases between. The CDR3 reads CASGTYRDTGELFF. The CDR3, as DNA: TGTGCCTCGGGGACCTACCGGGATACCGGGGAGCTGTTTTTT.

This clonotype has a count of ten or more. This sequence joins TRBV6-1 and TRBJ2-3; D tentatively fits TRBD1 or TRBD2 (6 bases each). This CDR3 comprises 16 residues. Germline V gene sequence: CDR1 MNHNS, CDR2 SASEGT. Trimming stripped 2 bases from V and 5 bases from J, with 17 bases between. The CDR3 loop is CASSELAGVGGDTQYF. The CDR3 coding sequence is TGTGCCAGCAGTGAATTGGCAGGGGTGGGGGGAGATACGCAGTATTTT.

The genes are TRBV28 and TRBJ1-2; D not certain. Germline loops: CDR1 MDHEN, CDR2 SYDVKM. V was trimmed by 9 bases and J by 2 bases, leaving 7 bases between them. CDR3 length: 11 residues. The CDR3 sequence: CASHENYGYTF. Written as DNA, the CDR3 is TGTGCCAGTCACGAGAACTATGGCTACACCTTC.

The table lists this clonotype with a few counts. The genes are TRBV5-1 and TRBJ1-2, with D possibly TRBD1 on 5 matching bases. Looked up from germline, CDR1 is SGHRS and CDR2 is YFSETQ. The length of the CDR3 is 12 residues. Deletions cut 5 bases from V and 5 bases from J, with 10 bases between. The CDR3 sequence: CASRSGEYGYTF. DNA for the CDR3: TGCGCCAGCAGATCGGGGGAGTATGGCTACACCTTC.

The chain couples TRBV19 to TRBJ1-4; D is undetermined. The CDR3 has 13 amino acids. Per germline, CDR1 LNHDA and CDR2 SQIVND (reference sequence). V was trimmed by 6 bases and J by 8 bases, leaving 13 bases between them. This chain's CDR3 is CASSARFGEKLFF. CDR3 nucleotides: TGTGCCAGTAGCGCCCGCTTCGGGGAAAAACTGTTTTTT.

The J gene is TRBJ1-6, the V gene TRBV27; D remains unclear. Trimming removed 7 bases at V and 13 bases at J, with 11 bases between. This CDR3 has 11 residues. Germline V lookup: CDR1 MNHEY, CDR2 SMNVEV (reference sequence). The CDR3 coding sequence is TGTGCCAGCATCCCGGGAGTTCCCCTCCACTTT. It is translated as CASIPGVPLHF.

The genes are TRBV12-3 or TRBV12-4 and TRBJ2-5, with D unclear. The CDR3 loop spans 14 amino acids. Trimming pared 4 bases from V and 2 bases from J, leaving 11 bases between. The CDR3: CASSSRTRQETQYF. CDR3 nucleotide sequence: TGTGCCAGCAGTTCGCGAACTCGGCAAGAGACCCAGTACTTC.

The chain carries TRBV11-2 and TRBJ1-5, with D hard to call. Per germline, CDR1 SGHAT and CDR2 FQNNGV. The V end was cut by 0 bases, the J end by 6 bases, with 6 bases between. This CDR3 has 13 amino acids. For the CDR3, the DNA is TGTGCCAGCAGCTTAGACCGGAGTCAGCCCCAGCATTTT. It codes for CASSLDRSQPQHF.

This clonotype has at least ten counts. The V gene is TRBV2, the J gene TRBJ2-3, with D tentatively TRBD2 (6 bases). CDR3 length equals 14 residues. The germline gives CDR1 SNHLY, CDR2 FYNNEI. The V gene lost 6 bases and the J gene lost 6 bases, with 16 bases spanning the gap. The CDR3 nucleotides are TGTGCCAGCAGGGCCGGCGCGGGGAGGGATACGCAGTATTTT. Amino acid sequence: CASRAGAGRDTQYF.

This clonotype has at least ten counts. V and J are TRBV2 and TRBJ2-3; TRBD2 matches at 9 bases. CDR3 length equals 15 residues. V dropped 2 bases and J dropped 4; count of bases not matched to a gene: 4. Germline CDR1 reads SNHLY; CDR2 reads FYNNEI. The CDR3 loop reads CASSEQRTSADTQYF. The CDR3 nucleotides are TGTGCCAGCAGTGAACAAAGGACTAGCGCAGATACGCAGTATTTT.

This clonotype has a count of ten or more. The chain combines TRBV7-3 with TRBJ2-2, with TRBD2 as a possible D gene (6 bases). Trimming cost V 2 bases and J 4 bases, with 17 bases left between them. There are 17 residues in the CDR3. Per the germline V gene, CDR1 is SGHTA and CDR2 is FQGTGA. CDR3 sequence: CASSLLAVRTGTGELFF. In DNA, the CDR3 is TGTGCCAGCAGCTTATTAGCGGTCAGAACGGGCACCGGGGAGCTGTTTTTT.

This clonotype was detected ten times or more. V gene TRBV5-5 combines with J gene TRBJ2-5; 7 bases fit TRBD1. The CDR3 loop spans 16 amino acids. V lost 0 bases to trimming and J lost 4 bases; unmatched junction nucleotides: 9. The germline V gene encodes CDR1 SGHKS and CDR2 YYEKEE (reference sequence). The CDR3 DNA reads as TGTGCCAGCAGCTTGGATGCAGGGGGTAGGCGAGAGACCCAGTACTTC. Translating gives CASSLDAGGRRETQYF.

The rearrangement links TRBV29-1 to TRBJ1-2, with 10 nucleotides matching TRBD1. CDR1 and CDR2 from the germline V gene are SQVTM and ANQGSEA. There are 15 residues in the CDR3. V was pared by 1 base and J by 7 bases, with 9 bases of the junction left unmatched. The CDR3 nucleotides read TGCAGCGTTGAAGTAGGCGTAGGGACAGGGGCTGGCTACACCTTC. Its translation is CSVEVGVGTGAGYTF.

The sample holds many counts of this clonotype. The chain uses TRBV10-1 and TRBJ2-1; 7 positions agree with TRBD2. CDR1 and CDR2 (germline): WNHNN, SYGVQD (reference sequence). CDR3 length: 15 residues. The trim removed 8 bases at V and 4 bases at J, leaving 11 bases unmatched. The CDR3 bases are TGCGCCAGCTCGGGGGGTTGGGGTTCATACAATGAGCAGTTCTTC. Protein: CASSGGWGSYNEQFF.

The gene calls are TRBV19 and TRBJ1-1; no reliable D call. Trimming shortened V by 3 bases and J by 6 bases, and 8 bases separated the two germline ends. The CDR3 loop spans 12 amino acids. CDR1 is LNHDA and CDR2 is SQIVND in the germline V gene (reference sequence). The CDR3, as DNA: TGTGCCAGTAGTATCCGGGGTGCTGAAGCTTTCTTT. It translates to CASSIRGAEAFF.

Notes on this clonotype: A much larger clone lies a single base off, so this may be a read error. The chain links TRBV6-5 to TRBJ2-6, with D perhaps matching TRBD1 (5 bases). This CDR3 spans 14 amino acids. Per germline, CDR1 MNHEY and CDR2 SVGAGI. The CDR3 nucleotides are TGTGCCAGCAGTTACGGGGTTGGGGCCAACGTCCCGACTTTC. Translation: CASSYGVGANVPTF.

This clonotype was seen ten or more times. This chain connects TRBV24-1 to TRBJ2-3; 8 bases agree with TRBD1. From germline, CDR1 is KGHDR and CDR2 SFDVKD. This CDR3 region has 17 residues. With V trimmed by 4 bases and J by 1 base, 9 bases remained unmatched. CDR3: CATSDLPGRGRTDTQYF. The DNA for the CDR3 is TGTGCCACCAGTGACCTCCCGGGCAGGGGGCGCACAGATACGCAGTATTTT.

This clonotype was seen repeatedly, ten times or more. J is TRBJ1-3 and V is TRBV11-3; D not certain. This CDR3 is built from 15 residues. Germline CDR1 reads SGHNT; CDR2 reads YENEEA. Trimming took off 2 bases at V and 3 bases at J, with 11 bases between the two ends. The CDR3 protein is CASSLSTVGGNTIYF. The CDR3 nucleotides read TGTGCCAGCAGCTTATCAACAGTCGGTGGAAACACCATATATTTT.

The V gene is TRBV19, the J gene TRBJ1-3, with D perhaps TRBD1 (5 bases). Germline V gene lookup returns CDR1 LNHDA and CDR2 SQIVND (reference sequence). Deletions cut 10 bases from V and 0 bases from J, with 13 bases between. The CDR3 extends over 14 amino acids. The CDR3 DNA follows: TGTGCCACCGGACGGGGGGGCTCTGGAAACACCATATATTTT. It translates to CATGRGGSGNTIYF.

This clonotype appeared a few times. The chain combines TRBV28 with TRBJ2-7; D may be TRBD2 (6 bases). CDR1 is MDHEN, CDR2 SYDVKM, per germline. V was cut by 6 bases and J by 7 bases, with 10 bases left in between. The CDR3 consists of 11 residues. CDR3 region: CASSWGEEQYF. As DNA, the CDR3 is TGTGCCAGCAGCTGGGGGGAAGAGCAGTACTTC.